This T cell receptor beta chain was obtained from a study of blood T cell repertoires in COVID-19. Assay: immunoSEQ multiplex PCR; the TCRdb copy retains only in-frame clones and omits some. The sample consists of fewer than 350,000 clones, less than 95% of them appearing once. The CDR3 runs 16 residues. Trimming shortened V by 2 bases and J by 1 base, and 10 bases separated the two germline ends. Germline CDR1 is SGHRS and CDR2 is YFSETQ. The TCR originated in a man in his forties or fifties who had been exposed to COVID-19. V usage is TRBV5-1 and J usage is TRBJ1-6; unclear D gene. Input material: PBMCs or T cells enriched from blood (not recorded which). The CDR3 is CASSFAAESYNSPLHF. In DNA, the CDR3 is TGCGCCAGCAGCTTTGCGGCAGAGTCCTATAATTCACCCCTCCACTTT.